Given below is one T cell receptor (beta chain) in context. CDR1 and CDR2 (germline): KGHDR, SFDVKD. Trimming pared 0 bases from V and 0 bases from J, leaving 10 bases between. This CDR3 has 16 residues. This entry is derived from a study of blood T cell repertoires in COVID-19. Background on the study: Researchers got acute and convalescent COVID-19 samples from the United States, Italy and Spain. From T cells, B-cell-depleted T cells, or PBMCs came the material, which was cDNA or gDNA.

How the authors handled the data: Amplified reference gene primers provided the basis for estimating nucleated cell counts. Method: immunoSEQ multiplex PCR; TCRdb's copy keeps in-frame clones and lacks some. V, J and clone size are those of that table, while D and trimming were read from the DNA. The sample has just over 350,000 clones, approximately 86% seen once. Patients at the Seattle site were enrolled during active infection and followed longitudinally. This sequence joins TRBV24-1 and TRBJ1-1; a weak D match, TRBD1 (6 bases). Sequencing was done on a sample of peripheral blood. This TCR came from an older woman with COVID-19, enrolled during active disease. The CDR3 coding sequence is TGTGCCACCAGTGATTTGAGGGGGGGTTTGAACACTGAAGCTTTCTTT. Protein: CATSDLRGGLNTEAFF.